The present entry profiles one T cell receptor (beta chain) with its context. Its antigen is not yet known. Nothing much larger sits one base from this clone, and base qualities are not available. The entry originates in a study of cytomegalovirus exposure and HLA in healthy donors (dated by TCRdb to 2016 to 2017). A note on the overall study: An earlier analysis of 550 to 700 of the donors reported more than 250 Gb of sequence data and 117 million unique TCR beta sequences from roughly 200 million T cells. Approximately 310 gigabases of sequencing data and approximately 85 million unique TCR sequences were included in an early release covering about 620 HLA-typed donors. Of the roughly 400 genotyped donors, 65% to 90% were placed in the genetic ancestry cluster associated with self-reported Caucasian donors. The study was designed to test whether signatures of past pathogen exposure could be identified by cataloging public T cell receptors. Using immunosequencing, the study profiled T cell repertoires from about 650 subjects and related those repertoires to cytomegalovirus serostatus. In addition to the first cohort of around 670 subjects, a separate validation cohort of 120 different subjects was used. To predict cytomegalovirus infection status, the study combined high-throughput TCR immunosequencing, statistical association of individual TCRs with disease status, and machine learning. A later analysis re-analyzed previously published TCR beta repertoires from about 600 donors and added high-resolution HLA genotyping to study TCR occurrence patterns. Rather than using new phenotypic data, the later analysis identified candidate immune exposures from TCR beta sequences and from how often those sequences occurred across donors. An earlier analysis of several hundred of the donors used high-throughput TCR beta sequencing to judge whether each TCR beta V gene segment behaved as functional or pseudogenic. Donor age, sex, ethnicity and CMV serostatus were compiled together with the repertoire data. A later genetic analysis took genome-wide SNP genotypes for about three fifths of the roughly 700 donors and used that subset as a discovery cohort. Every repertoire in the discovery cohort had been generated on one and the same sequencing platform. HLA typing covered class I and class II loci at four-digit resolution. The number of donors typed differed by locus, with 629-630 for A, B, C, DRB1 and DQB1, roughly 550 for DQA1, 600 to 610 for DPA1, and some 470 for DPB1. Several DR-DQ haplotypes were treated as single units for association and clustering because of strong linkage in the cohort. On average, around 240,000 unique TCR beta nucleotide sequences were sequenced per donor among a few hundred genotyped donors of the cohort, with roughly 19% of those sequences being non-productive.

Spanning cysteine to phenylalanine, the CDR3 consists of 15 amino acids. The retained sequence is limited to the CDR3, 45 bases, with the frame set at the first base. V is pruned by 5 bases and J by 6 bases, leaving 11 bases of the junction without a gene match. Sequences MNHEY (CDR1) and SVGAGI (CDR2) are obtained from the germline V gene. The cohort comprised some 730 healthy bone marrow donors. At the time of sampling, every cohort member was nominally healthy, though immune exposures that went unrecorded were likely present. The donor was CMV seropositive and belonged to the group of 250 to 300 seropositive cohort members. A peripheral blood sample was collected from each donor, and TCR beta sequencing was performed on peripheral blood mononuclear cells. The Qiagen DNeasy Blood Extraction Kit was used to extract genomic DNA from the blood cell samples. The library relied on the immunoSEQ multiplex PCR assay. For the multiplex PCR, a mixture combining 60 forward primers for TCR Vbeta segments and 13 reverse primers for TCR Jbeta segments was used. A multiplex PCR assay on genomic DNA amplified the CDR3 region of rearranged TCR beta genes. The amplified TCR beta libraries were sequenced on the Illumina HiSeq System as 87-base-pair reads. The authors' pipeline ran thus. A later analysis counted some 74 million unique TCR beta chains across the 600 to 850 repertoires, and 9.5 million to 11 million of these chains were shared by at least two donors. Raw reads were error-corrected and collapsed into unique sequences by a nearest-neighbor algorithm in which closely related sequences were merged to remove PCR and sequencing errors. Alignment of CDR3 sequences to IMGT reference sequences was used to assign V, D and J gene segments. For a sequence to be retained, a match of at least six nucleotides was required to both a V gene segment and a J gene segment. Rearrangements were classified as productive when the CDR3 lacked stop codons and remained in frame with V and J, and all other rearrangements were classified as non-productive. CDR3 was defined by IMGT convention, running from the second conserved V-encoded cysteine to the conserved J-encoded phenylalanine. Sequences without an unambiguous match to a single V gene segment were excluded from the earlier analysis of approximately 600 of the donors. In an earlier analysis of almost 600 of the donors, a V segment was called functional when productive rearrangements were above 56.7%, and segregating when the standard deviation between donors exceeded 5%. To diagnose cytomegalovirus status from the catalog of TCR beta chain sequences, a statistical classification framework was built. A later analysis assigned V and J genes by comparing TCR nucleotide sequences with IMGT/GENE-DB human TR gene sequences. A later analysis assigned CDR3 sequences and most-parsimonious VDJ recombination scenarios with the TCRdist pipeline. In a later analysis, each TCR beta chain was defined by its CDR3 amino acid sequence together with its V-gene family, and reads lacking a unique V-gene family were excluded. In a later analysis, fewer than 600 highly shared, low-generation-probability nucleotide sequences were removed to address suspected cross-contamination and a sequencing artifact. A later analysis calculated a clonal expansion index for each public chain from normalized within-repertoire ranks of inferred template counts. A later analysis computed generation probabilities with a VDJ recombination model fitted to out-of-frame rearrangements, and checked the results against IGoR. A later analysis scored TCR-TCR, TCR-HLA and TCR-CMV co-occurrence with hypergeometric tests, applying a repertoire-size bias correction to TCR pairs. To estimate false discovery rates, a later analysis permuted the HLA or CMV assignments 20 times. In a later analysis, co-occurring TCRs were grouped with DBSCAN, and TCRdist sequence similarity was added when clustering was performed within HLA-allele-positive subsets. Repertoires with fewer than 30,000 or more than 120,000 public chains were left out of co-occurrence clustering, as were roughly five repertoires with anomalous nucleotide sharing. TCRdb obtained this table from immuneACCESS and retained in-frame rearrangements with V and J assigned. These tables miss some clones; where compared with another copy, unresolved V genes account for less than half of the shortfall, and the remainder is unexplained. The V and J calls and clone size come from that table; D and trimming were worked out from the DNA. This sample is represented by about 120,000 clones; 70% to 80% of them were singletons. The ten largest clones add up to 3.5% to 4.5% of the sample.

General conclusions and limits of the study: A few of the identified cytomegalovirus-associated TCR beta chains were confirmed in vitro to be specific for cytomegalovirus antigens. Cytomegalovirus status was reported to be diagnosed by the classifier with high specificity and sensitivity in both the original and validation cohorts. This cohort had only TCR beta chains sequenced, and the lack of alpha or paired-chain data limited which features could be detected. Linkage disequilibrium might explain the correlated functional status among segregating V segments, but an unknown experimental factor could not be ruled out. Most TCR sequences were observed very rarely across donors, whereas some public TCRs were present in many individuals. A group of highly shared sequence variants was considered likely to be a technical artifact of the sequencing pipeline. HLA typing was unavailable for some donors at each locus, so association tests used only the typed subset. According to a later genetic analysis, donors in an Asian-associated ancestry cluster had fewer N-insertions in productive TCRs than the approximately 670-donor mean. A later analysis reported that several top co-occurrence clusters appeared linked to parvovirus B19, influenza, CMV and Epstein-Barr virus. The study listed 170 or so TCR beta chains as associated with cytomegalovirus. When HLA alleles, especially DR and DQ, strongly co-occurred, attributing TCR associations to individual alleles was difficult. Broadly in line with IMGT annotations, most TCR beta V segments showed up in productive rearrangements about 87% or about 30% of the time in an earlier analysis of several hundred of the donors. A further reported finding was that TCR beta sequences accurately predicted the HLA-A and HLA-B alleles for most subjects in the first cohort. In a later analysis, most CMV-associated TCR beta chains were found to appear HLA-restricted, with HLA associations seemingly driven largely by CMV exposure. In a later analysis, HLA-associated TCR beta chains were found to be more clonally expanded and to have lower generation probabilities than equally common non-associated chains. Because the 87-base-pair reads could not distinguish some IMGT-functional V segments, including TRBV6-2 and TRBV6-3, those segments were excluded. The authors suggested that the approach could potentially be extended to other disease states and immunological phenotypes. The earlier analysis of 450 to 700 of the donors excluded some 15 rarely observed V segments, including chromosome 9 orphons, because counts were too low. CMV serostatus was the only immune exposure information available for the cohort. A later analysis associated about 17,000 TCR beta sequences with specific HLA alleles at a false discovery rate of 0.05. Presence/absence analyses assumed roughly uniform sequencing depth across donors, an assumption that may not hold. A later analysis found that TCR association rates varied across HLA loci, with DRB1 alleles showing the most associated TCRs and HLA-C alleles the fewest. A later genetic analysis associated a missense DCLRE1C variant with V-gene and J-gene trimming of TCR beta chains, and an independent cohort replicated the association.

The sequencing input was PBMCs. The chain couples TRBV6-5 to TRBJ2-7, and 9 junction bases match TRBD1. This clonotype originated in a man aged 25 to 45 in good health and CMV-seropositive. The base sequence is TGTGCCAGCAGTCATATGGGACAGGGCTCGCCCGAGCAGTACTTC. This sequence encodes CASSHMGQGSPEQYF.